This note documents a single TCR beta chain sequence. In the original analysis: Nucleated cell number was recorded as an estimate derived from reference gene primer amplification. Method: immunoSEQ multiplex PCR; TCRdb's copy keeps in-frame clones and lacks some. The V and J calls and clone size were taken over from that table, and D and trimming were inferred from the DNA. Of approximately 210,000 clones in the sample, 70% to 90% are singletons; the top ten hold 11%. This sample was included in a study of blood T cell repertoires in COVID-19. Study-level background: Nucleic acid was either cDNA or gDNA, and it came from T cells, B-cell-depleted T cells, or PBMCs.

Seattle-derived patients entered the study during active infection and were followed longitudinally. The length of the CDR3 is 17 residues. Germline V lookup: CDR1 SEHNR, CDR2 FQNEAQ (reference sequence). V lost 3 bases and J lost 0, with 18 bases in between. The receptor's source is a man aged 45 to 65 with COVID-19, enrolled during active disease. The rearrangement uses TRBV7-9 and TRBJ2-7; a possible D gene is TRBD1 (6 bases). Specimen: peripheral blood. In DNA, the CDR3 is TGTGCCAGCAGCTTCGACAGACAGAGGGGGTACTCCTACGAGCAGTACTTC. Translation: CASSFDRQRGYSYEQYF.